These 10 T cell receptor beta chains came from one sample sequenced in a study of blood T cell repertoires in COVID-19. Profiling relied on immunoSEQ multiplex PCR, and the TCRdb table lists in-frame clones only, not all of them. The profile covers about 140,000 clones, with 65% to 80% appearing a single time and approximately 3.5% taken by the ten largest. Material: peripheral blood. These receptors were taken from a man aged 60 to 69 with acute or convalescent COVID-19.

This clone was recorded only once. The J gene is TRBJ2-3, the V gene TRBV4-2; a possible D gene is TRBD1 (5 bases). Germline V lookup: CDR1 LGHNA, CDR2 YNFKEQ. V was cut by 0 bases and J by 4 bases, with 14 bases left in between. There are 16 residues in the CDR3. For the CDR3, the DNA is TGTGCCAGCAGCCAAGAAGGCCAGGGATTTTCAGATACGCAGTATTTT. Translating it yields CASSQEGQGFSDTQYF.

This chain uses TRBV30 with TRBJ1-3; D is unresolved. The V gene lost 0 bases and the J gene lost 0 bases, with 6 bases spanning the gap. Germline V CDR1 and CDR2: GTSNPN, SVGIG (reference sequence). The CDR3 is 14 residues long. The DNA for the CDR3 is TGTGCCTGGAGTGTGGGCCTCTCTGGAAACACCATATATTTT. It translates to CAWSVGLSGNTIYF.

The rearrangement uses TRBV18 and TRBJ2-6; possibly TRBD1 for D (6 bases). Per germline, CDR1 KGHSH and CDR2 LQKENI. There are 18 residues in the CDR3. Trimming shortened V by 5 bases and J by 0 bases, and 17 bases separated the two germline ends. CDR3 residues: CASSSAGTSHSGANVLTF. The CDR3 bases are TGTGCCAGCTCATCCGCCGGGACATCCCACTCTGGGGCCAACGTCCTGACTTTC.

The CDR3 region has the DNA TGTGCCAGTAAGAGTGGGGACAGGACTAACACCGGGGAGCTGTTTTTT. Encoded protein: CASKSGDRTNTGELFF. This sequence joins TRBV19 and TRBJ2-2; TRBD1 aligns across 8 bases. The CDR3 covers 16 residues. The junction had 9 bases not matched to a gene; V was cut back by 7 bases and J by 2 bases. Germline CDR1 LNHDA, CDR2 SQIVND (reference sequence).

Of note for this clone: The same CDR3 arises from other DNA sequences in this sample as well. V usage is TRBV11-2 and J usage is TRBJ1-1; D is unresolved. Germline V gene data show CDR1 as SGHAT and CDR2 as FQNNGV. Trimming cost V 1 base and J 1 base, with 7 bases left between them. This CDR3 is built from 14 residues. The CDR3 spells CASSLGGGNTEAFF. The DNA for the CDR3 is TGTGCCAGCAGCTTAGGAGGAGGGAACACTGAAGCTTTCTTT.

V and J are TRBV5-1 and TRBJ2-2, with 7 bases fitting TRBD2. This CDR3 spans 14 amino acids. Germline V CDR1 and CDR2: SGHRS, YFSETQ. With 4 bases clipped from V and 6 bases from J, the junction kept 6 bases outside the gene matches. The CDR3 here is CASSPGLVAGELFF. CDR3 in DNA: TGCGCCAGCAGCCCTGGACTAGTGGCCGGGGAGCTGTTTTTT.

This chain connects TRBV29-1 to TRBJ1-2; TRBD1 might be the D (6 bases). The germline CDR1 and CDR2 sequences are SQVTM and ANQGSEA. Trimming took off 5 bases at V and 8 bases at J, with 18 bases between the two ends. CDR3 size: 13 residues. CDR3 residues: CSVSTRGAGGYTF. In DNA, the CDR3 is TGCAGCGTTTCTACTCGGGGGGCCGGAGGCTACACCTTC.

The V call is TRBV2, the J call TRBJ2-7; D may be TRBD1 (5 bases). Germline V gene sequence: CDR1 SNHLY, CDR2 FYNNEI. Deletions cut 4 bases from V and 3 bases from J, with 13 bases between. The CDR3 length is 14 residues. The CDR3 region has the DNA TGTGCCAGCAGTGGGGGCAGGATTTACTACGAGCAGTACTTC. Residues: CASSGGRIYYEQYF.

In its sample, this clone was seen once. This chain joins TRBV18 and TRBJ2-7, with D possibly being TRBD2 (7 bases). The V gene's germline CDR1 is KGHSH and CDR2 LQKENI. V dropped 2 bases and J dropped 2 bases, with 10 bases sitting between them. The CDR3 consists of 14 residues. CDR3 region: CASSPGGGPYEQYF. The CDR3 DNA reads TGTGCCAGCTCACCAGGGGGGGGCCCCTACGAGCAGTACTTC.

The chain links TRBV5-1 to TRBJ2-1; D unresolved. There are 15 residues in the CDR3. The V end lost 4 bases, the J end lost 4 bases, and 15 bases lay between the germline ends. Looked up from germline, CDR1 is SGHRS and CDR2 is YFSETQ. CDR3 protein: CASSVDGTQYNEQFF. The DNA for the CDR3 is TGCGCCAGCAGCGTAGACGGAACACAGTACAATGAGCAGTTCTTC.